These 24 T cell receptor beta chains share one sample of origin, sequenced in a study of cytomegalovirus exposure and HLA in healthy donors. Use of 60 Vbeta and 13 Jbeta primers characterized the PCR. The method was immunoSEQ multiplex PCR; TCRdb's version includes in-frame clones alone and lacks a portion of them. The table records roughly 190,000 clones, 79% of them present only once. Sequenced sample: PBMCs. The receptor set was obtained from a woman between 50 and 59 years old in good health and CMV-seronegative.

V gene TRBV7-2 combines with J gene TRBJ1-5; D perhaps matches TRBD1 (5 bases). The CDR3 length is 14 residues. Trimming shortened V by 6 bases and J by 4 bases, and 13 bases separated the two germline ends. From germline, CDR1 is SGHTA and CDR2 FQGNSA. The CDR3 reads CASSDLGGNQPQHF. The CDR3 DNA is TGTGCCAGCAGTGACCTGGGGGGGAATCAGCCCCAGCATTTT.

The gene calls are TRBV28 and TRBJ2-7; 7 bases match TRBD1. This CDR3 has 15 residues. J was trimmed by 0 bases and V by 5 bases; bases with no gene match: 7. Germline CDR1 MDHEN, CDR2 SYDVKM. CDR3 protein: CASSPGTANSYEQYF. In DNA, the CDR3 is TGTGCCAGCAGTCCCGGGACAGCGAACTCCTACGAGCAGTACTTC.

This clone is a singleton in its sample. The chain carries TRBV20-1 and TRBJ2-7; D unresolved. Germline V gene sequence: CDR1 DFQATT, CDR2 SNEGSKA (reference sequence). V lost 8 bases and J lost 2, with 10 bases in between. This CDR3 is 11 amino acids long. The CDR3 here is CSTVKTYEQYF. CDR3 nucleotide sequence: TGCAGTACAGTTAAAACCTACGAGCAGTACTTC.

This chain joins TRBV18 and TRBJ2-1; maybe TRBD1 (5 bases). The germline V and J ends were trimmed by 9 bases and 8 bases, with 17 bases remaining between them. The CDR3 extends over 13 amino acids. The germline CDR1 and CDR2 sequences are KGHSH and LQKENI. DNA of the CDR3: TGTGCCAGTCATATTCGGCAGGGCCATGAGCAGTTCTTC. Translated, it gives CASHIRQGHEQFF.

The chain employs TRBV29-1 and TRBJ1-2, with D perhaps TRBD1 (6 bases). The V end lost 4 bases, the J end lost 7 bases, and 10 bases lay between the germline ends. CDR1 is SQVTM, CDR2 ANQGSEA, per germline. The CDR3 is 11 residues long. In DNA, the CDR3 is TGCAGCGTTGTTGGGGGCTCTGGCTACACCTTC. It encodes CSVVGGSGYTF. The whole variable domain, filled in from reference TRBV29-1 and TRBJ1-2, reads SAVISQKPSRDICQRGTSLTIQCQVDSQVTMMFWYRQQPGQSLTLIATANQGSEATYESGFVIDKFPISRPNLTFSTLTVSNMSPEDSSIYLCSVVGGSGYTFGSGTRLTVV.

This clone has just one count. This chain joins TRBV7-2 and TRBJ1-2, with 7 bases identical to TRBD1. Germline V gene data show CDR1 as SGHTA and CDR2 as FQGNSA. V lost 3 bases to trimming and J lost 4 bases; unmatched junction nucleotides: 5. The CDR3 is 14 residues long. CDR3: CASSFRDSSYGYTF. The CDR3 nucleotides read TGTGCCAGCAGCTTCCGGGACAGCTCCTATGGCTACACCTTC.

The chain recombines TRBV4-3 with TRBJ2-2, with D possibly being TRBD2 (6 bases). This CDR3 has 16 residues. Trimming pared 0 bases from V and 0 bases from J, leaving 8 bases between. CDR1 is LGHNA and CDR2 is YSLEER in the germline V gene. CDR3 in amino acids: CASSQDAGPNTGELFF. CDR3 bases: TGCGCCAGCAGCCAAGACGCGGGACCGAACACCGGGGAGCTGTTTTTT.

CDR3 nucleotides: TGTGCCCTTGCTGAGATCGACAATGAGCAGTTCTTC. Protein sequence: CALAEIDNEQFF. This chain joins TRBV7-7 and TRBJ2-1; D gene uncertain. V lost 11 bases and J lost 5, with 13 bases in between. This CDR3 contains 12 residues. Germline-derived CDR1 and CDR2 are SSHAT and FNYEAQ (reference sequence).

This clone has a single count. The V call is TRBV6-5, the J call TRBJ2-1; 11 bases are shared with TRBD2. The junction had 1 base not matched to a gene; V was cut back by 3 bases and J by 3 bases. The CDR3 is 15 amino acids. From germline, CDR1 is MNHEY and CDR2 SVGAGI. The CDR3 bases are TGTGCCAGCAGTTATGGGACTAGCGGCTACAATGAGCAGTTCTTC. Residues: CASSYGTSGYNEQFF.

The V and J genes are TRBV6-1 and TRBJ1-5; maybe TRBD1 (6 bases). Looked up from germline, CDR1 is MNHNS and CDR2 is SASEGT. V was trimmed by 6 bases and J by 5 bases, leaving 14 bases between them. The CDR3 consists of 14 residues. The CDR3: CASRGTSTHQPQHF. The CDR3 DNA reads TGTGCCAGCAGAGGGACAAGCACTCATCAGCCCCAGCATTTT.

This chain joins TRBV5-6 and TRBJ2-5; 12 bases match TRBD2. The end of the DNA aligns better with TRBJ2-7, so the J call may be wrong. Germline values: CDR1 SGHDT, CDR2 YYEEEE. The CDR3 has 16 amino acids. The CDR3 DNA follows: TGTGCCAGCAGCTCCTGGACTAGCGGGGACCTCTACGAGCAGTACTTC. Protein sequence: CASSSWTSGDLYEQYF.

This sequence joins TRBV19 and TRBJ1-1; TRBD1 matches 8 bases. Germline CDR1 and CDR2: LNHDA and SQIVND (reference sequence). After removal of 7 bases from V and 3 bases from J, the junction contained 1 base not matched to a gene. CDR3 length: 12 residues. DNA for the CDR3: TGTGCCAGTAACAGGGGGGACACTGAAGCTTTCTTT. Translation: CASNRGDTEAFF.

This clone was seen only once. CDR3 residues: CASSYRPPETQYF. The CDR3 nucleotides read TGTGCCAGCAGCTACAGGCCCCCAGAGACCCAGTACTTC. The chain links TRBV9 to TRBJ2-5, with D maybe TRBD1 (5 bases). Trimming took off 4 bases at V and 4 bases at J, with 11 bases between the two ends. From germline, CDR1 is SGDLS and CDR2 YYNGEE. This CDR3 is 13 amino acids long.

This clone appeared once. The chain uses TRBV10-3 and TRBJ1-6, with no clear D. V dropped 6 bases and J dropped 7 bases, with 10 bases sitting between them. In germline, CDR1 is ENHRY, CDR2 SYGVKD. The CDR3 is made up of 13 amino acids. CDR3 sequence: CAISPEVNSPLHF. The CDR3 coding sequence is TGTGCCATCAGCCCCGAGGTGAATTCACCCCTCCACTTT.

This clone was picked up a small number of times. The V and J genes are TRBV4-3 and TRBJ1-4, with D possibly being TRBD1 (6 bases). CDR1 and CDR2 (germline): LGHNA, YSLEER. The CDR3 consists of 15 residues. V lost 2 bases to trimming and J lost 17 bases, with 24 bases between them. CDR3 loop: CASSQNPGQITESFF. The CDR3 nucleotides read TGCGCCAGCAGCCAAAACCCTGGACAGATCACGGAATCTTTTTTT.

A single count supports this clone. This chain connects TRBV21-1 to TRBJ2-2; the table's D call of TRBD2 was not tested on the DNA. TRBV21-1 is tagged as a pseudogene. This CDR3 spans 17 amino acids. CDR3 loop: CASSKRMPFLNTGELFF. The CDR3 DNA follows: TGTGCCAGCAGCAAAAGAATGCCCTTTCTAAACACCGGGGAGCTGTTTTTT.

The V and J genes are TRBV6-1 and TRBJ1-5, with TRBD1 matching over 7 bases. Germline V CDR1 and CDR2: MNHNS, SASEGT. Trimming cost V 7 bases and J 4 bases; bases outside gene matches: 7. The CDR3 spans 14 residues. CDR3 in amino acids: CASTRDRENQPQHF. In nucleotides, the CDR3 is TGTGCCAGCACCCGGGACAGAGAGAATCAGCCCCAGCATTTT.

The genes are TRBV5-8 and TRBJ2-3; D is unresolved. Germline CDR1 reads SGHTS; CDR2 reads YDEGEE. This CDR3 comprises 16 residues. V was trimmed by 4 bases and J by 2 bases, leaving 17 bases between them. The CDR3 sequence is CASSVEQVPSTDTQYF. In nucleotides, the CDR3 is TGTGCCAGCAGCGTGGAGCAGGTCCCATCCACAGATACGCAGTATTTT.

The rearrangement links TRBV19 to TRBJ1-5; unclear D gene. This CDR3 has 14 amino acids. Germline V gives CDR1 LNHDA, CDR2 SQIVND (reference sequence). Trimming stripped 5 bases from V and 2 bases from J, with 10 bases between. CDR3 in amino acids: CASSQPKRNQPQHF. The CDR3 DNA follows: TGTGCCAGTAGTCAACCAAAGCGCAATCAGCCCCAGCATTTT.

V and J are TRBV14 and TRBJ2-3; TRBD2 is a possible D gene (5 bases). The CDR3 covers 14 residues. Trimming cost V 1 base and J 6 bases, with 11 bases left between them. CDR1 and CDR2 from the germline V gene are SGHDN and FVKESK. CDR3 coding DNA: TGTGCCAGCAGCCAAGGAGGGAACCGGGATACGCAGTATTTT. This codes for CASSQGGNRDTQYF.

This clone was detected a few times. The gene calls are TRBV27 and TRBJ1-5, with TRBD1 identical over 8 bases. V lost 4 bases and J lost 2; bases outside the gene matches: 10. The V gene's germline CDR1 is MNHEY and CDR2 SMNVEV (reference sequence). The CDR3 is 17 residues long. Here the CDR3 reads CASSSRPTGGGNQPQHF. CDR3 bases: TGTGCCAGCAGTTCCAGACCCACAGGGGGGGGCAATCAGCCCCAGCATTTT.

The CDR3 loop is CASSLAGSSAYNEQFF. Here the CDR3 DNA reads TGCGCCAGCAGCTTGGCGGGTAGCTCTGCCTACAATGAGCAGTTCTTC. The chain links TRBV5-1 to TRBJ2-1; D gene ambiguous. This CDR3 has 16 amino acids. Germline V gene sequence: CDR1 SGHRS, CDR2 YFSETQ. V lost 0 bases and J lost 2, with 12 bases in between. Complete variable domain (other parts from reference TRBV5-1 and TRBJ2-1): KAGVTQTPRYLIKTRGQQVTLSCSPISGHRSVSWYQQTPGQGLQFLFEYFSETQRNKGNFPGRFSGRQFSNSRSEMNVSTLELGDSALYLCASSLAGSSAYNEQFFGPGTRLTVL.

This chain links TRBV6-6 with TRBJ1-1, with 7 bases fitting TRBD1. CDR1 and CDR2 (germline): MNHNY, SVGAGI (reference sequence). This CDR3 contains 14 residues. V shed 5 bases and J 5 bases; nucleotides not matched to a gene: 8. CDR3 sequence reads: CASSLGGATTEAFF. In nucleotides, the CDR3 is TGTGCCAGCAGTCTAGGGGGCGCGACGACTGAAGCTTTCTTT.

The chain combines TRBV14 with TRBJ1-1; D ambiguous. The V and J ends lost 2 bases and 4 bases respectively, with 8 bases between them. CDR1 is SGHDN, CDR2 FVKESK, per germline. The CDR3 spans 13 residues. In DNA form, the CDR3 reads TGTGCCAGCAGCCAAAAGGGAGGCACTGAAGCTTTCTTT. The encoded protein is CASSQKGGTEAFF. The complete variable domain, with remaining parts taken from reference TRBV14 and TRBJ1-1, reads EAGVTQFPSHSVIEKGQTVTLRCDPISGHDNLYWYRRVMGKEIKFLLHFVKESKQDESGMPNNRFLAERTGGTYSTLKVQPAELEDSGVYFCASSQKGGTEAFFGQGTRLTVV.